A selection of T cell receptor beta chains follows, all from one sample in a study of blood T cell repertoires in COVID-19. Only in-frame clones appear in the TCRdb table, and some are missing; sequencing was by immunoSEQ multiplex PCR. The data contain fewer than 450,000 clones, roughly 88% of them singletons. Sequencing was carried out using PBMCs or T cells enriched from blood (not recorded which). These receptors were taken from a man aged 18 to 29 who had recovered from COVID-19. CDR3s include the opening cysteine and the closing phenylalanine or tryptophan. Fields, in order: J gene, clone size, V gene, D gene, CDR3 protein, CDR3 DNA. The D gene is left open where the match is weak. Clone size is not always given. Where it is, it says once, few, many or a class for expanded clones.

J gene: TRBJ2-5
clone size: .
V gene: TRBV4-1
D gene: .
CDR3 protein: CASSQDGTQYF
CDR3 DNA: TGCGCCAGCAGCCAAGACGGGACCCAGTACTTC

J gene: TRBJ2-3
clone size: .
V gene: TRBV7-8
D gene: TRBD2
CDR3 protein: CASSFRSGRADTQYF
CDR3 DNA: TGTGCCAGCAGCTTCCGTAGCGGGAGAGCGGATACGCAGTATTTT

J gene: TRBJ2-5
clone size: .
V gene: TRBV9
D gene: .
CDR3 protein: CASSVGGGRETQYF
CDR3 DNA: TGTGCCAGCAGCGTGGGAGGGGGACGAGAGACCCAGTACTTC

J gene: TRBJ2-3
clone size: .
V gene: TRBV10-3
D gene: TRBD1
CDR3 protein: CAIRPGTGPVGDTQYF
CDR3 DNA: TGTGCCATCAGACCGGGGACAGGGCCCGTGGGAGATACGCAGTATTTT

J gene: TRBJ1-2
clone size: .
V gene: TRBV6-1
D gene: .
CDR3 protein: CASSEGTARHGYTF
CDR3 DNA: TGTGCCAGCAGTGAAGGGACAGCAAGGCATGGCTACACCTTC

J gene: TRBJ2-5
clone size: .
V gene: TRBV5-4
D gene: .
CDR3 protein: CASSLGGGVRQETQYF
CDR3 DNA: TGTGCCAGCAGCTTGGGTGGAGGGGTAAGGCAAGAGACCCAGTACTTC

J gene: TRBJ1-2
clone size: .
V gene: TRBV5-4
D gene: .
CDR3 protein: CASSLELVGFYGYTF
CDR3 DNA: TGTGCCAGCAGCTTGGAATTGGTGGGCTTCTATGGCTACACCTTC

J gene: TRBJ1-5
clone size: .
V gene: TRBV19
D gene: .
CDR3 protein: CASSVGGGSNQPQHF
CDR3 DNA: TGTGCCAGTAGTGTCGGTGGGGGGAGCAATCAGCCCCAGCATTTT

J gene: TRBJ2-1
clone size: .
V gene: TRBV6-1
D gene: TRBD2
CDR3 protein: CASSERTSGGWYEQFF
CDR3 DNA: TGTGCCAGCAGTGAAAGGACTAGCGGGGGCTGGTATGAGCAGTTCTTC

J gene: TRBJ1-5
clone size: .
V gene: TRBV5-5
D gene: TRBD1
CDR3 protein: CASSWGGTGAPQPQHF
CDR3 DNA: TGTGCCAGCAGCTGGGGAGGGACAGGGGCCCCTCAGCCCCAGCATTTT

J gene: TRBJ1-1
clone size: .
V gene: TRBV11-2
D gene: .
CDR3 protein: CASSPRVTEAFF
CDR3 DNA: TGTGCCAGTAGCCCCAGGGTCACTGAAGCTTTCTTT

J gene: TRBJ2-2
clone size: .
V gene: TRBV7-9
D gene: TRBD1
CDR3 protein: CASSSDRGTGELFF
CDR3 DNA: TGTGCCAGCAGTTCGGACAGGGGCACCGGGGAGCTGTTTTTT

J gene: TRBJ2-7
clone size: .
V gene: TRBV2
D gene: TRBD1
CDR3 protein: CASMGQSYEQYF
CDR3 DNA: TGTGCCAGCATGGGACAGTCCTACGAGCAGTACTTC

J gene: TRBJ1-2
clone size: .
V gene: TRBV5-4
D gene: TRBD1
CDR3 protein: CASAEGQGGSSYGYTF
CDR3 DNA: TGTGCCAGCGCAGAAGGACAGGGGGGATCCTCCTATGGCTACACCTTC

J gene: TRBJ1-5
clone size: .
V gene: TRBV18
D gene: .
CDR3 protein: CASSLYTATYSNQPQHF
CDR3 DNA: TGTGCCAGCTCACTCTATACAGCTACATATAGCAATCAGCCCCAGCATTTT

J gene: TRBJ1-6
clone size: once
V gene: TRBV7-2
D gene: .
CDR3 protein: CASSFATNSPLHF
CDR3 DNA: TGTGCCAGCAGCTTCGCGACAAATTCACCCCTCCACTTT

J gene: TRBJ1-3
clone size: .
V gene: TRBV5-1
D gene: .
CDR3 protein: CASSSGTGNTIYF
CDR3 DNA: TGCGCCAGCAGCTCCGGGACAGGAAACACCATATATTTT

J gene: TRBJ1-5
clone size: once
V gene: TRBV30
D gene: .
CDR3 protein: CAWSVQSNQPQHF
CDR3 DNA: TGTGCCTGGAGTGTACAGTCTAATCAGCCCCAGCATTTT

J gene: TRBJ1-4
clone size: few
V gene: TRBV3-1/TRBV3-2
D gene: TRBD1
CDR3 protein: CASSGTGTGGPTNEKLFF
CDR3 DNA: TGTGCCAGCAGCGGGACCGGGACAGGGGGCCCAACTAATGAAAAACTGTTTTTT

J gene: TRBJ2-7
clone size: few
V gene: TRBV2
D gene: TRBD2
CDR3 protein: CASTGVGGTYEQYF
CDR3 DNA: TGTGCCAGCACTGGTGTGGGGGGGACCTACGAGCAGTACTTC

J gene: TRBJ2-3
clone size: .
V gene: TRBV10-3
D gene: TRBD2
CDR3 protein: CATANGGAADTQYF
CDR3 DNA: TGTGCCACTGCGAACGGGGGGGCCGCAGATACGCAGTATTTT

J gene: TRBJ1-2
clone size: .
V gene: TRBV23-1
D gene: .
CDR3 protein: CASSPLVGYTF
CDR3 DNA: TGCGCCAGCAGTCCCCTCGTGGGCTACACCTTT

J gene: TRBJ1-1
clone size: .
V gene: TRBV6-5
D gene: .
CDR3 protein: CASRLGATEAFF
CDR3 DNA: TGTGCCAGCAGGCTTGGGGCAACAGAAGCTTTCTTT